A selection of T cell receptor beta chains follows, all from one sample in a study of T cells after yellow fever vaccination. TCRdb passed the 5' RACE reads through MiXCR, listing each CDR3 protein once. The sample holds 200,000 to 250,000 distinct CDR3 sequences, 6.9% seen once. Sequences were derived from CD4+ T cells sorted from PBMCs, sampled 15 days after the yellow fever booster vaccination. These receptors were obtained from a man under 40 who received the YFV17D yellow fever vaccine. The CDR3 runs from the conserved cysteine through the conserved F or W. A D gene is named only where the DNA matches it firmly. Expanded clones get a size class; other rows say once, few or many, or leave the size out.

V	D	J	size	DNA	CDR3
TRBV11-1	TRBD2	TRBJ2-1	many	TGTGCCAGCAGCTCCGGACTAGCGGGAAGCAATGAGCAGTTCTTC	CASSSGLAGSNEQFF
TRBV29-1	.	TRBJ1-5	.	TGCAGCGTTGAAGGGGACAACAATCAGCCCCAGCATTTT	CSVEGDNNQPQHF
TRBV7-2	.	TRBJ1-5	few	TGTGCCAGCAGCTTAGCAGACAATCAGCCCCAGCATTTT	CASSLADNQPQHF
TRBV5-1	.	TRBJ1-2	.	TGCGCCAGCAGCTCGAGCAAAGGCTACACCTTC	CASSSSKGYTF
TRBV28	.	TRBJ1-2	many	TGTGCCAGCAGTTTATCGGGGAGTAACTATGGCTACACCTTC	CASSLSGSNYGYTF
TRBV7-2	.	TRBJ1-2	many	TGTGCCAGCAGCTTATCCCCCCCAGATGGCTACACCTTC	CASSLSPPDGYTF
TRBV10-1	.	TRBJ1-6	many	TGCGCCAGCAGTGCCGGGGGCGGGGATTCACCCCTCCACTTT	CASSAGGGDSPLHF
TRBV5-5	.	TRBJ2-7	.	TGTGCCAGCAGCCCCCGGCACAAAGCCCACGAGCAGTACTTC	CASSPRHKAHEQYF
TRBV15	.	TRBJ2-7	many	TGTGCCACCAGCAGAGAACTCCAGTCCGAGCAGTACTTC	CATSRELQSEQYF
TRBV5-4	TRBD2	TRBJ2-1	few	TGTGCCAGCAGCCGCGGGACTACTCCCTACAATGAGCAGTTCTTC	CASSRGTTPYNEQFF
TRBV6-1	.	TRBJ2-1	few	TGTGCCAGCCCTATTGGGATCTTC	CASPIGIF
TRBV12-3/TRBV12-4	TRBD2	TRBJ2-1	few	TGTGCCAGCACCGACGGACTAGCGGGGCCCCGGGAGCAGTTCTTC	CASTDGLAGPREQFF
TRBV5-6	.	TRBJ2-2	many	TGTGCCAGCAGCTCTCTGCCCGGGGGCGCCAACCTGGGCGGGGAGCTGTTTTTT	CASSSLPGGANLGGELFF
TRBV5-6	TRBD2	TRBJ2-7	few	TGTGCCAGCAGCCCGTGGGGCGCGGGAGGGCACTACGAGCAGTACTTC	CASSPWGAGGHYEQYF
TRBV10-3	TRBD2	TRBJ2-3	.	TGTGCCATCAGTGAGTCGAGCGCCCTAGCGGGAGATACGCAGTATTTT	CAISESSALAGDTQYF
TRBV11-1	TRBD2	TRBJ2-1	.	TGTGCCAGCAGCTTTCGTGGCGGCGGGAGGTTAGGGACCTCCTACAATGAGCAGTTCTTC	CASSFRGGGRLGTSYNEQFF
TRBV3-1	.	TRBJ1-2	many	TGTGCCAGCAGCCAAGGGATGGATGGCTACACCTTC	CASSQGMDGYTF
TRBV9	TRBD1	TRBJ2-7	many	TGTGCCAGCAGCCCAACGGGACAGGCCCTAGACTACTTC	CASSPTGQALDYF
TRBV7-6	.	TRBJ2-1	.	TGTGCCAGCAGCTTAGTGCCACGGGGGGCGGACTCCTACAATGAGCAGTTCTTC	CASSLVPRGADSYNEQFF
TRBV5-1	.	TRBJ2-6	.	TGCGCCAGCAGCTTGGTAGGAGTTTCCGGGGCCAACGTCCTGACTTTC	CASSLVGVSGANVLTF
TRBV7-8	TRBD1	TRBJ2-1	many	TGTGCCAGCAGCTTCACAGGGGGCCCCTACAATGAGCAGTTCTTC	CASSFTGGPYNEQFF
TRBV2	.	TRBJ1-1	.	TGTGCCAGCAGTGAATCCCAGGCAGGGTGGGACACTGAAGCTTTCTTT	CASSESQAGWDTEAFF
TRBV20-1	.	TRBJ2-3	many	TGCAGTGCAAGGACTACTACTACAGATACGCAGTATTTT	CSARTTTTDTQYF
TRBV19	TRBD1	TRBJ2-3	few	TGTGCCAGTAGTACCCGACAGGGCGGCACAGATACGCAGTATTTT	CASSTRQGGTDTQYF
TRBV7-2	.	TRBJ2-7	medium-sized	TGTGCCAGCAGCTTACACAGGGGAGGTGAGCAGTACTTC	CASSLHRGGEQYF
TRBV20-1	.	TRBJ2-3	.	TGCAGTGCTAGAGCTGGGTCCTTGTGGAGCACAGATACGCAGTATTTT	CSARAGSLWSTDTQYF
TRBV12-3/TRBV12-4	TRBD2	TRBJ2-7	few	TGTGCCAGCACCCCGGGGGGGGCAGGCGTTTACGAGCAGTACTTC	CASTPGGAGVYEQYF
TRBV6-5	TRBD2	TRBJ2-4	many	TGTGCCAGCAGTTACTCAAGCGGCGGGAGGGCCGAGAGGGGTAAAAACATTCAGTACTTC	CASSYSSGGRAERGKNIQYF
TRBV20-1	.	TRBJ2-7	many	TGCAGTGCTCCGGGGAGTCGGGAGCAGTACTTC	CSAPGSREQYF
TRBV21-1	.	TRBJ2-7	many	TGTGCCAGCAGCAAAGGGCTCATAGCGGGAGACGACGAGCAGTACTTC	CASSKGLIAGDDEQYF
TRBV15	.	TRBJ2-1	.	TGTGCCACCAGCAGAGCGGCGGTTTTCAATGAGCAGTTCTTC	CATSRAAVFNEQFF
TRBV20-1	TRBD2	TRBJ2-1	.	TGCAGTGCTAGTACTAGCGTCGTTAACGAGCAGTTCTTC	CSASTSVVNEQFF
TRBV19	.	TRBJ2-3	.	TGTGCCAGTACTTGGCCCGGTACGGATACGCAGTATTTT	CASTWPGTDTQYF
TRBV5-1	.	TRBJ2-2	many	TGCGCCAGCAGCTTGAGTCTTACTGGCACCGGGGAGCTGTTTTTT	CASSLSLTGTGELFF
TRBV5-6	.	TRBJ2-7	.	TGTGCCAGCAGCTTGGGGACCACTTCCGAGCAGTACTTC	CASSLGTTSEQYF
TRBV7-9	.	TRBJ2-4	few	TGTGCCAGCAGCCCCGTTAGGTTCCTAGCCAAAAACATTCAGTACTTC	CASSPVRFLAKNIQYF
TRBV12-3/TRBV12-4	.	TRBJ1-5	many	TGTGCCAGCAGTTTAGGACACCTAAATCAGCCCCAGCATTTT	CASSLGHLNQPQHF
TRBV19	TRBD1	TRBJ2-2	.	TGTGCCAGTAGTGTCCGGGACAGGGGTTTCCCCGGGGAGCTGTTTTTT	CASSVRDRGFPGELFF
TRBV10-3	TRBD2	TRBJ2-7	many	TGTGCCATCAGGGTAACTAGCGGGAGAATGTACGAGCAGTACTTC	CAIRVTSGRMYEQYF
TRBV20-1	.	TRBJ2-3	many	TGCAGTGCTAGAGAGGCGGAAACTAGCACAGATACGCAGTATTTT	CSAREAETSTDTQYF
TRBV4-2	TRBD2	TRBJ2-2	many	TGTGCCAGCAGCCAAGATCGGAGGACTAGCGGGAAATCGGGGGAGCTGTTTTTT	CASSQDRRTSGKSGELFF
TRBV4-3	.	TRBJ1-5	.	TGCGCCAGCAGCCAAGATGTCCTCGTGGCGGGAGGCAATCAGCCCCAGCATTTT	CASSQDVLVAGGNQPQHF
TRBV12-3/TRBV12-4	.	TRBJ2-2	many	TGTGCCAGCAGATCGGGGACCGGGGAGCTGTTTTTT	CASRSGTGELFF
TRBV28	.	TRBJ2-3	few	TGTGCCAGCAGTTCCCCTTTTCCAGATACGCAGTATTTT	CASSSPFPDTQYF
TRBV6-1	.	TRBJ2-2	few	TGTGCCAGCAGGATGAAAAACACCGGGGAGCTGTTTTTT	CASRMKNTGELFF
TRBV7-9	TRBD1	TRBJ2-7	few	TGTGCCAGCAGCTCCTTCGGGGGACAGGGGGTCAACGAGCAGTACTTC	CASSSFGGQGVNEQYF
TRBV7-2	.	TRBJ1-2	few	TGTGCCAGCAGCTTATCGCAGGTCGGGGGCTACACCTTC	CASSLSQVGGYTF
TRBV5-1	.	TRBJ2-1	many	TGCGCCAGCAGCTTCCGGGAGTTTTACTACAATGAGCAGTTCTTC	CASSFREFYYNEQFF
TRBV7-3	.	TRBJ2-2	.	TGTGCCAGCAGCTTAGGGACGGGGCCCAGGGAGCTGTTTTTT	CASSLGTGPRELFF
TRBV5-1	TRBD2	TRBJ2-1	many	TGCGCCAGCAGCTGGGCTAGCGGGGGCCGGGATGAGCAGTTCTTC	CASSWASGGRDEQFF
TRBV5-1	.	TRBJ2-7	many	TGCGCCAGCAGCATACAGGGATTGGGTCCTTCCGAGCAGTACTTC	CASSIQGLGPSEQYF
TRBV29-1	.	TRBJ1-4	many	TGCAGCGTTGAAGTTAGGGGAAGCGAAAAACTGTTTTTT	CSVEVRGSEKLFF